This T cell receptor (beta chain) emerged from a study of glioma-infiltrating T cells after dendritic cell vaccination. Study-level background: Patients received autologous tumor lysate-pulsed dendritic cell vaccination between about 2003 and 2013. Dendritic cells derived from monocytes and pulsed with autologous tumor lysate formed the vaccine.

Time point defined: after dendritic cell vaccination, including at tumor progression/relapse. Up to 2 ug genomic DNA was used for TCRB CDR3 amplification. Primers: 60 V beta forward and 13 J beta reverse. Profiling relied on immunoSEQ multiplex PCR, and the TCRdb table lists in-frame clones only, not all of them. The sample contains approximately 85,000 clones, 85% of which appear only once. V was pared by 5 bases and J by 1 base, with 12 bases between. In germline, CDR1 is SGHRS, CDR2 YFSETQ. This CDR3 comprises 14 residues. The clonotype comes from a human donor with glioblastoma. The J gene is TRBJ1-1, the V gene TRBV5-1, with a possible D match to TRBD1 (6 bases). The sample consisted of blood, taken after dendritic cell vaccination. CDR3 DNA sequence: TGCGCCAGCAGTCGCGACAGGCAGAACACTGAAGCTTTCTTT. It encodes CASSRDRQNTEAFF.